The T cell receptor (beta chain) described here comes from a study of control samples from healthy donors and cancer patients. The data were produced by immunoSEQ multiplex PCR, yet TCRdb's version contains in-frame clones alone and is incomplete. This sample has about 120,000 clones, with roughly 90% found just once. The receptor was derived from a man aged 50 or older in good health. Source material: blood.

The CDR3, as DNA: TGTGCCTGGAGTACCCCCCGGCTGTCCTCTGGGGCCAACGTCCTGACTTTC. It yields the protein CAWSTPRLSSGANVLTF. The chain carries TRBV30 and TRBJ2-6; no reliable D call. Between the trimmed V and J ends, which lost 2 bases and 0 bases, there was a span of 14 bases. CDR3 length equals 17 residues. CDR1 and CDR2 (germline): GTSNPN, SVGIG (reference sequence). The full variable domain, in which reference TRBV30 and TRBJ2-6 provide the parts outside the CDR3, is SQTIHQWPATLVQPVGSPLSLECTVEGTSNPNLYWYRQAAGRGLQLLFYSVGIGQISSEVPQNLSASRPQDRQFILSSKKLLLSDSGFYLCAWSTPRLSSGANVLTFGAGSRLTVL.